These 2 T cell receptor beta chains were sequenced from one sample in a study of blood T cell repertoires in COVID-19. The data were produced by immunoSEQ multiplex PCR, yet TCRdb's version contains in-frame clones alone and is incomplete. The table lists about 200,000 clones, roughly 85% of them singletons, with about a tenth in the top ten. The sample consisted of peripheral blood. The receptors come from a human donor with active or convalescent COVID-19. The donor label of this sample is uncertain.

This clone came up once. The chain employs TRBV12-3 or TRBV12-4 and TRBJ2-7; tentatively, D is TRBD1 (6 bases). The V and J ends lost 4 bases and 4 bases respectively, with 8 bases between them. CDR3 size: 12 residues. CDR3 protein: CASSWDMYEQYF. CDR3 in DNA: TGTGCCAGCAGTTGGGACATGTACGAGCAGTACTTC.

The rearrangement uses TRBV9 and TRBJ2-1; 9 positions agree with TRBD2. The CDR3 runs 17 residues. The V segment lost 4 bases and the J segment 4 bases; nucleotides outside the gene matches: 12. Germline CDR1 is SGDLS and CDR2 is YYNGEE. The chain's CDR3 is CASSPRGEAGGYNEQFF. The CDR3 DNA reads as TGTGCCAGCAGCCCCCGAGGGGAAGCGGGAGGTTACAATGAGCAGTTCTTC.